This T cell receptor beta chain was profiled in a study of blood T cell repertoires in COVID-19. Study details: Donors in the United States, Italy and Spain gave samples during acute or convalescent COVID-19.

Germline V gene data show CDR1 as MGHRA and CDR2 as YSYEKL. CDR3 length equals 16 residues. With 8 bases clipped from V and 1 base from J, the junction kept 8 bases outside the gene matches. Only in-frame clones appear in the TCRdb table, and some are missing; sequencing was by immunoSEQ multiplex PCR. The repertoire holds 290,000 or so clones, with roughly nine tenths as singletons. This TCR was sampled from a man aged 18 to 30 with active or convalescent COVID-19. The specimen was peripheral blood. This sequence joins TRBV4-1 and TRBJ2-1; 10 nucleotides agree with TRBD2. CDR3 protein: CASGGLAGVSYNEQFF. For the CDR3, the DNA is TGCGCCAGCGGGGGGCTAGCGGGGGTATCCTACAATGAGCAGTTCTTC.